This section outlines one TCR beta chain sequence together with its context. Its antigen is not identified. Indicated treatment: oral pan-JAK inhibitor, 5-10 mg twice daily. Sampling of alopecia areata patients yielded lesional scalp punch biopsies as well as peripheral blood. The data stem from a study of CD8+ T cells in alopecia areata. Whole-study context: In an open-label trial, patients got 5 to 10 mg tofacitinib twice daily. Study outcomes and limitations: A single nonresponder leaves the baseline CD8+ expansion link to response uncertain. Scalp clonality, together with expanded CD8+ clones among the top 100, fell significantly with tofacitinib.

Extracted RNA was reverse transcribed, and the resulting cDNA served as sequencing template. The repertoire was sequenced with immunoSEQ multiplex PCR; TCRdb's copy has only in-frame clones and lacks some. This table has about 140,000 clones, around 86% appearing once. This CDR3 comprises 14 residues. The V and J ends lost 5 bases and 6 bases, in that order; junction bases with no gene match: 10. CDR1 is SEHNR and CDR2 is FQNEAQ in the germline V gene (reference sequence). Sequencing used CD8+ T cells sorted from blood, obtained at week 4, from a patient treated with tofacitinib. This sequence originates from a human donor with alopecia areata. V is TRBV7-9 and J is TRBJ2-7; TRBD1 matches at 7 bases. CDR3 coding DNA: TGTGCCAGCAGCACGGCCGGGACAGATCCCGAGCAGTACTTC. Protein product: CASSTAGTDPEQYF.